These 8 T cell receptor beta chains were all obtained from the same sample, sequenced in a study of T cell responses to AZD1222 COVID-19 vaccine. Assay: immunoSEQ multiplex PCR; the TCRdb copy retains only in-frame clones and omits some. The table lists approximately 75,000 clones, over 75% of them singletons, with around 20% in the top ten. This sample comprised peripheral blood, obtained 28 days after the second AZD1222 dose. The receptor set was obtained from an adult who received the AZD1222 COVID-19 vaccine.

The rearrangement links TRBV10-3 to TRBJ1-3; 7 bases match TRBD1. V shed 6 bases and J 0 bases; nucleotides not matched to a gene: 2. Germline CDR1 ENHRY, CDR2 SYGVKD. There are 14 residues in the CDR3. The CDR3 spells CAIRQGSSGNTIYF. CDR3 nucleotide sequence: TGTGCCATCAGACAGGGGAGCTCTGGAAACACCATATATTTT.

The J gene is TRBJ1-2, the V gene TRBV2, with 7 bases that match TRBD1. V was pared by 3 bases and J by 3 bases, with 4 bases of the junction left unmatched. This CDR3 contains 14 residues. Per germline, CDR1 SNHLY and CDR2 FYNNEI. CDR3 protein: CASSEGTADYGYTF. In DNA, the CDR3 is TGTGCCAGCAGTGAGGGGACAGCGGACTATGGCTACACCTTC. Together with reference TRBV2 and TRBJ1-2, the CDR3 gives the full variable domain: EPEVTQTPSHQVTQMGQEVILRCVPISNHLYFYWYRQILGQKVEFLVSFYNNEISEKSEIFDDQFSVERPDGSNFTLKIRSTKLEDSAMYFCASSEGTADYGYTFGSGTRLTVV.

V and J are TRBV11-2 and TRBJ2-3; 7 nucleotides match TRBD2. The CDR3 is 16 amino acids. Germline V lookup: CDR1 SGHAT, CDR2 FQNNGV. V was clipped by 5 bases and J by 2 bases; unmatched bases: 10. The CDR3 DNA reads TGTGCCAGCAGCGTGAGGGGCGGGGGTTACACAGATACGCAGTATTTT. Protein sequence: CASSVRGGGYTDTQYF.

The V call is TRBV27, the J call TRBJ2-7; D gene unclear. Germline V gene sequence: CDR1 MNHEY, CDR2 SMNVEV (reference sequence). The CDR3 is 15 residues long. V lost 3 bases and J lost 2, with 14 bases in between. The CDR3 here is CASSFRRQATYEQYF. CDR3 DNA sequence: TGTGCCAGCAGTTTTCGTAGGCAGGCGACCTACGAGCAGTACTTC.

This clone was recorded a few times. The CDR3 loop is CASSSLAGPYEQYF. The DNA for the CDR3 is TGTGCCAGCAGCTCCCTGGCGGGGCCTTACGAGCAGTACTTC. The genes are TRBV7-2 and TRBJ2-7; D might be TRBD2 (6 bases). The CDR3 sequence is 14 residues long. Germline loops: CDR1 SGHTA, CDR2 FQGNSA. Trimming removed 4 bases from V and 4 bases from J, with 14 bases in between.

The chain has TRBV19 and TRBJ2-2; no clear D gene. The V gene's germline CDR1 is LNHDA and CDR2 SQIVND (reference sequence). This CDR3 has 16 residues. Trimming removed 2 bases from V and 2 bases from J, with 12 bases in between. The chain's CDR3 is CASSIFSVGNTGELFF. In nucleotides, the CDR3 is TGTGCCAGTAGTATATTCTCGGTGGGCAACACCGGGGAGCTGTTTTTT. Supplemented by reference TRBV19 and TRBJ2-2, the full variable domain reads DGGITQSPKYLFRKEGQNVTLSCEQNLNHDAMYWYRQDPGQGLRLIYYSQIVNDFQKGDIAEGYSVSREKKESFPLTVTSAQKNPTAFYLCASSIFSVGNTGELFFGEGSRLTVL.

This clone was seen only once. The chain couples TRBV5-6 to TRBJ2-7; 10 nucleotides agree with TRBD1. Trimming at V came to 8 bases and at J to 5 bases, leaving 7 bases not matched to a gene. Germline assignment: CDR1 SGHDT and CDR2 YYEEEE. This CDR3 is built from 13 residues. The CDR3 nucleotides are TGTGCCAGTGGCGGGACAGGGGAGGACGAGCAGTACTTC. Amino acid sequence: CASGGTGEDEQYF.

CDR3 residues: CASSEALGGGSPLHF. The CDR3 nucleotides are TGTGCCAGCAGTGAAGCGCTTGGAGGGGGATCACCCCTCCACTTT. This sequence joins TRBV2 and TRBJ1-6; D perhaps matches TRBD1 (6 bases). The V gene's germline CDR1 is SNHLY and CDR2 FYNNEI. This CDR3 spans 15 amino acids. Deletions cut 0 bases from V and 10 bases from J, with 13 bases between.